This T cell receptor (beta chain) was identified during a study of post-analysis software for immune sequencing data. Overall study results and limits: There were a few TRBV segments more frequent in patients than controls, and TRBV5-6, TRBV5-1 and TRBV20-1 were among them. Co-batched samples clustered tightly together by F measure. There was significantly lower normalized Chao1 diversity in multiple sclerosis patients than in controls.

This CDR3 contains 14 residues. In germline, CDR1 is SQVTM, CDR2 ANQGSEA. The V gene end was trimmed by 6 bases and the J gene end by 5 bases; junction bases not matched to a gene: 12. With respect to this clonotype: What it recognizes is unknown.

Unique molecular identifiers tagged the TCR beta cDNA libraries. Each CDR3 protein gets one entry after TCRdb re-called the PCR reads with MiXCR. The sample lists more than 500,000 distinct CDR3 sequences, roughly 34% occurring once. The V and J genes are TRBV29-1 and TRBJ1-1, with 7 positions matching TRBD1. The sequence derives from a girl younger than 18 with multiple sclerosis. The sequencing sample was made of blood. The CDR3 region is CSVPGGDRITEAFF. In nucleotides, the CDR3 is TGCAGCGTGCCAGGGGGGGATCGAATTACTGAAGCTTTCTTT.